The present TCR beta chain was sequenced within a study of blood T cell repertoires in COVID-19. Across the whole study: COVID-19 samples collected from the United States, Italy and Spain covered acute and convalescent phases. Sample material is recorded as cDNA or gDNA derived from T cells, B-cell-depleted T cells, or PBMCs.

In the authors' methods: Researchers report that nucleated cell counts were estimated from reference gene primer amplification. Clones were read by immunoSEQ multiplex PCR, and TCRdb kept only the in-frame ones, dropping some. V, J and clone size are taken as reported in that table, and D and trimming were inferred from the DNA itself. The sample consists of about 63,000 clones, about 86% of them appearing once. V was shortened by 1 base and J by 7 bases, with 11 bases between the two germline ends. The CDR3 runs 14 residues. CDR1 and CDR2 from the germline V gene are LNHNV and YYDKDF (reference sequence).

The specimen sequenced was peripheral blood. The chain has TRBV15 and TRBJ1-5, with D unresolved. The source of this sequence is a human donor in a cohort sampled during active COVID-19. CDR3 DNA sequence: TGTGCCACCAGCAGAGGGGGAGGTAGCCAGCCCCAGCATTTT. Translated: CATSRGGGSQPQHF.